The TCR beta chain under discussion was sequenced for a study of identical twins. CDR1 is SGHNT and CDR2 is YENEEA in the germline V gene. J gave up 5 bases and V 1 base, and 8 bases lay outside the gene matches. This CDR3 is built from 16 residues. From the 5' RACE reads, TCRdb called clonotypes with MiXCR, one entry per CDR3 protein. Of about 550,000 distinct CDR3 sequences listed, 20% to 25% are singletons. In the case of this clonotype: What it recognizes is unknown.

General study results and limits: The analysis was cross-sectional rather than longitudinal within donors.

These data also featured in a second study, about yellow fever vaccine responses in identical twins.

The clonotype originates from a woman aged 18 to 35 in good health. V gene TRBV11-3 combines with J gene TRBJ2-5; 9 nucleotides align to TRBD2. Material for sequencing was CD4+ T cells sorted from blood. Here the CDR3 reads CASSLVRPSGVETQYF. The CDR3 coding sequence is TGTGCCAGCAGCTTAGTAAGGCCTAGCGGGGTGGAGACCCAGTACTTC.